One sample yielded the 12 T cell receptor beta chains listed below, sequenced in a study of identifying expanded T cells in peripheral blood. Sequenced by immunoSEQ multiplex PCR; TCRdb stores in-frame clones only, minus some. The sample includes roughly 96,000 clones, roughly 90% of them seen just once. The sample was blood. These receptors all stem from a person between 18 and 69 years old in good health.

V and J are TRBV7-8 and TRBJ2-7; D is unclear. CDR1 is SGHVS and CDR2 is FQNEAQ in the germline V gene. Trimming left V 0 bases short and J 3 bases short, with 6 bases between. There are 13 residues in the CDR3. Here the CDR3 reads CASSLADLYEQYF. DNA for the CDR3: TGTGCCAGCAGCTTAGCGGACCTCTACGAGCAGTACTTC.

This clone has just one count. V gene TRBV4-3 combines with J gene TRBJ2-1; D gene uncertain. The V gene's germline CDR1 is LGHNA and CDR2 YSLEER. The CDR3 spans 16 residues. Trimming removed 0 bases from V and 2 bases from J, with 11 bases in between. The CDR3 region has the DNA TGCGCCAGCAGCCAAGATTCGAACATTCCCTACAATGAGCAGTTCTTC. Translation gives CASSQDSNIPYNEQFF.

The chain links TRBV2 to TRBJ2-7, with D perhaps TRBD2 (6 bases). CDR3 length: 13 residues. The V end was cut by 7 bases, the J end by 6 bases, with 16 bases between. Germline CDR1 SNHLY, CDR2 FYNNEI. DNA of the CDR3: TGTGCCAGCACCCGATGGGGGGTACGCGAGCAGTACTTC. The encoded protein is CASTRWGVREQYF.

This CDR3 is CASSPRDRGRNEQFF. For the CDR3, the DNA is TGTGCCAGCAGCCCCCGGGACAGGGGTCGGAATGAGCAGTTCTTC. V is TRBV13 and J is TRBJ2-1, with 10 bases that match TRBD1. V lost 5 bases and J lost 7; bases outside the gene matches: 8. The germline CDR1 and CDR2 sequences are PRHDT and FYEKMQ (reference sequence). The length of the CDR3 is 15 residues.

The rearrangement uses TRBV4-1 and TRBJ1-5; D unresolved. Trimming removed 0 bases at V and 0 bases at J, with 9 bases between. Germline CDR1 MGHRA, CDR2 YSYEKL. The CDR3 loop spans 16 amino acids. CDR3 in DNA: TGCGCCAGCAGCCAAGATTCGGGGTTTAGCAATCAGCCCCAGCATTTT. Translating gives CASSQDSGFSNQPQHF.

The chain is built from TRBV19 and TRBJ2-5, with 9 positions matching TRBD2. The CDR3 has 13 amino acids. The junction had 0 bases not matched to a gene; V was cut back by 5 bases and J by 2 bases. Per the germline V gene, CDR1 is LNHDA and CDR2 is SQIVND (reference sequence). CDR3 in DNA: TGTGCCAGTAGTGGACTAGCGCAAGAGACCCAGTACTTC. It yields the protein CASSGLAQETQYF.

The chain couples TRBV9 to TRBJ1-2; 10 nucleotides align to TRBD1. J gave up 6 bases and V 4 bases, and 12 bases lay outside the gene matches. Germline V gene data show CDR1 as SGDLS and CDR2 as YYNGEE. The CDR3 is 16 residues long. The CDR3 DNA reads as TGTGCCAGCAGCAGAGTAGGTGACAGGGGGCTGCATGGCTACACCTTC. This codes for CASSRVGDRGLHGYTF.

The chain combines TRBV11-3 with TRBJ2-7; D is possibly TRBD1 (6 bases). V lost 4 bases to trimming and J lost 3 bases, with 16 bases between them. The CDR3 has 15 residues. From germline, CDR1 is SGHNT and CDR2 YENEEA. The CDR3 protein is CASSSEGIQGYEQYF. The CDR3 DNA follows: TGTGCCAGCAGCTCTGAAGGGATACAGGGCTACGAGCAGTACTTC.

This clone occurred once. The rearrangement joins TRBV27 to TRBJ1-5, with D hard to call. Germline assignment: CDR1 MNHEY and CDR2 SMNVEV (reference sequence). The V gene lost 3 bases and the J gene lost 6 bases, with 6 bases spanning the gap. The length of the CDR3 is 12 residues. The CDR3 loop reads CASSFLGQPQHF. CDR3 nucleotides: TGTGCCAGCAGTTTTTTGGGTCAGCCCCAGCATTTT.

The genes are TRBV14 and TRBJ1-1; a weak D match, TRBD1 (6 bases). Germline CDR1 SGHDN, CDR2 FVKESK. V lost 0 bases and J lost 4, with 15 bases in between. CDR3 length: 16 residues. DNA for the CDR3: TGTGCCAGCAGCCAAGATAAATGGGGGCAGGGCACTGAAGCTTTCTTT. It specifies CASSQDKWGQGTEAFF.

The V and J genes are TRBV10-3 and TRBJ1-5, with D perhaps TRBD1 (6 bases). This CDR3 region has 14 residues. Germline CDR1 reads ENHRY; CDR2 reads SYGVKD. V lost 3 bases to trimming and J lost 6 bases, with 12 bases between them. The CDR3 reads CAISDRQESQPQHF. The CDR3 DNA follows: TGTGCCATCAGTGATAGACAGGAGAGTCAGCCCCAGCATTTT.

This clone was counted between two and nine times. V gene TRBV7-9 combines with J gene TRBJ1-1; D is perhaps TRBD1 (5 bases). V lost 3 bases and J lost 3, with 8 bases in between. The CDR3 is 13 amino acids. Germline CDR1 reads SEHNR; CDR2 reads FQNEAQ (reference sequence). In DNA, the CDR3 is TGTGCCAGCAGCTTGGTGGGGGACACTGAAGCTTTCTTT. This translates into CASSLVGDTEAFF.